This entry lists 24 T cell receptor beta chains sequenced from one sample in a study of shared clonotypes between healthy human individuals. Profiled with immunoSEQ multiplex PCR; TCRdb holds only in-frame clones, not every one. The sample yields about 1.5 million clones, 95% to 99% seen once. Sample: naive CD4+ T cells sorted from blood. Subset in this sample: CD45RA+ positively selected. The receptors were gathered from a young man in good health.

The CDR3 sequence: CSGEEQGYTEAFF. CDR3 sequence (DNA): TGCAGCGGGGAGGAACAGGGATACACTGAAGCTTTCTTT. The rearrangement links TRBV29-1 to TRBJ1-1; a possible D gene is TRBD1 (6 bases). V was trimmed by 7 bases and J by 3 bases, leaving 15 bases between them. CDR1 SQVTM and CDR2 ANQGSEA come from the germline V gene. This CDR3 region has 13 residues.

The chain recombines TRBV6-1 with TRBJ2-3; 12 bases are shared with TRBD2. Germline lookup yields CDR1 MNHNS and CDR2 SASEGT. The CDR3 covers 15 residues. V lost 4 bases and J lost 4; bases outside the gene matches: 3. CDR3 amino acids: CASSASGRAADTQYF. The CDR3 DNA sequence: TGTGCCAGCAGTGCTAGCGGGAGGGCCGCAGATACGCAGTATTTT.

The rearrangement joins TRBV28 to TRBJ2-1, with 14 nucleotides matching TRBD2. Germline V CDR1 and CDR2: MDHEN, SYDVKM. V dropped 6 bases and J dropped 9; count of bases not matched to a gene: 7. The CDR3 runs 15 residues. CDR3 sequence (DNA): TGTGCCAGCAGCGGGACTAGCGGGAGATGGGGTGAGCAGTTCTTC. The encoded protein is CASSGTSGRWGEQFF.

The chain links TRBV29-1 to TRBJ2-3; D not certain. Trimming removed 4 bases at V and 5 bases at J, with 13 bases between. Germline lookup yields CDR1 SQVTM and CDR2 ANQGSEA. The CDR3 runs to 13 residues. The CDR3 protein is CSVALGSGDTQYF. CDR3 in DNA: TGCAGCGTTGCCCTAGGGTCGGGAGATACGCAGTATTTT.

This chain uses TRBV18 with TRBJ2-3, with 12 nucleotides matching TRBD2. The germline V gene encodes CDR1 KGHSH and CDR2 LQKENI. V dropped 3 bases and J dropped 6; count of bases not matched to a gene: 7. The CDR3 is made up of 16 amino acids. CDR3 bases: TGTGCCAGCTCACCTCTGGCGACTAGCGGGAGTGATACGCAGTATTTT. Its protein product is CASSPLATSGSDTQYF.

This chain uses TRBV5-1 with TRBJ2-3; 15 bases line up with TRBD2. This CDR3 spans 18 amino acids. J gave up 2 bases and V 2 bases, and 6 bases lay outside the gene matches. From germline, CDR1 is SGHRS and CDR2 YFSETQ. This chain's CDR3 is CASSFGGLAGGTTDTQYF. The CDR3, as DNA: TGCGCCAGCAGCTTTGGGGGACTAGCGGGAGGCACCACAGATACGCAGTATTTT.

This chain uses TRBV7-2 with TRBJ1-5; TRBD1 matches 8 bases. The J segment lost 2 bases and the V segment lost 1 base, leaving 4 bases of the junction unmatched. CDR3 length equals 16 residues. Germline V gene data show CDR1 as SGHTA and CDR2 as FQGNSA. Here the CDR3 reads CASSLVGQGGNQPQHF. The DNA of the CDR3 is TGTGCCAGCAGCTTAGTTGGACAGGGAGGCAATCAGCCCCAGCATTTT. The full variable domain, completed using reference TRBV7-2 and TRBJ1-5, is GAGVSQSPSNKVTEKGKDVELRCDPISGHTALYWYRQSLGQGLEFLIYFQGNSAPDKSGLPSDRFSAERTGGSVSTLTIQRTQQEDSAVYLCASSLVGQGGNQPQHFGDGTRLSIL.

The chain couples TRBV5-8 to TRBJ2-3, with 9 bases lining up with TRBD1. CDR1 is SGHTS and CDR2 is YDEGEE in the germline V gene. The CDR3 has 16 amino acids. V gave up 4 bases and J gave up 4 bases; unmatched junction bases: 10. The CDR3 coding sequence is TGTGCCAGCAGCCCCTGGACAGGGGATGGAGCAGATACGCAGTATTTT. Translated: CASSPWTGDGADTQYF.

The chain uses TRBV9 and TRBJ2-5; 7 bases match TRBD2. Germline trimming cut 3 bases from V and 5 bases from J; bases unmatched to any gene: 4. Germline V gene data show CDR1 as SGDLS and CDR2 as YYNGEE. The CDR3 is 13 amino acids. The CDR3 DNA sequence: TGTGCCAGCAGCGGTGGGAGGGCCGAGACCCAGTACTTC. Protein product: CASSGGRAETQYF. The full variable domain, rest sourced from reference TRBV9 and TRBJ2-5, is DSGVTQTPKHLITATGQRVTLRCSPRSGDLSVYWYQQSLDQGLQFLIQYYNGEERAKGNILERFSAQQFPDLHSELNLSSLELGDSALYFCASSGGRAETQYFGPGTRLLVL.

The chain recombines TRBV28 with TRBJ2-1; 10 nucleotides align to TRBD2. V shed 6 bases, J shed 7 bases, and the junction held 9 bases outside the gene matches. Germline CDR1 and CDR2: MDHEN and SYDVKM. This CDR3 region has 15 residues. The CDR3 DNA is TGTGCCAGCAGCCCCCTAGCGGGGGTTCAAAATGAGCAGTTCTTC. Amino acid sequence: CASSPLAGVQNEQFF.

V gene TRBV19 combines with J gene TRBJ1-3, with 9 bases identical to TRBD1. There are 16 residues in the CDR3. J lost 3 bases, V lost 2 bases, and 5 bases had no gene match. Germline CDR1 and CDR2: LNHDA and SQIVND (reference sequence). CDR3 sequence reads: CASSIPTGGGGNTIYF. CDR3 sequence (DNA): TGTGCCAGTAGTATACCGACAGGGGGAGGTGGAAACACCATATATTTT.

This rearrangement joins TRBV5-3 to TRBJ2-7, with 11 bases aligning to TRBD2. TRBV5-3 is an open reading frame, and its role is uncertain. The CDR3 is made up of 15 amino acids. V lost 4 bases to trimming and J lost 4 bases; unmatched junction nucleotides: 7. The CDR3 nucleotides are TGTGCCAGAAGCGGGGCTAGCGGGAGGCCGTACGAGCAGTACTTC. It translates to CARSGASGRPYEQYF.

The rearrangement uses TRBV2 and TRBJ1-1; perhaps TRBD1 as D (5 bases). The length of the CDR3 is 15 residues. Looked up from germline, CDR1 is SNHLY and CDR2 is FYNNEI. V gave up 4 bases and J gave up 0 bases, with 12 bases separating them. The CDR3 DNA sequence: TGTGCCAGCAGTGTTCCAGGGAGAATGAACACTGAAGCTTTCTTT. Protein: CASSVPGRMNTEAFF.

This chain uses TRBV5-4 with TRBJ2-1; no reliable D call. Germline V gene sequence: CDR1 SGHNT, CDR2 YYREEE (reference sequence). The CDR3 has 12 residues. V lost 6 bases to trimming and J lost 3 bases, with 7 bases between them. The CDR3 coding sequence is TGTGCCAGCACAGGAGACTACAATGAGCAGTTCTTC. The encoded protein is CASTGDYNEQFF.

The chain joins TRBV6-1 to TRBJ1-1; no definite D call. There are 13 residues in the CDR3. The germline V gene has CDR1 MNHNS and CDR2 SASEGT. V was clipped by 4 bases and J by 0 bases, with 6 bases between them. In DNA, the CDR3 is TGTGCCAGCAGTGTGAGCCTGAACACTGAAGCTTTCTTT. As protein: CASSVSLNTEAFF.

The V and J genes are TRBV21-1 and TRBJ2-1; the D call in the table, TRBD2, was not verified against the DNA. TRBV21-1 is a recognized pseudogene. This CDR3 spans 15 amino acids. CDR3 bases: TGTGCCAGCAGCTCGGACGAGGGTGCTCTCAATGAGCAGTTCTTC. Protein product: CASSSDEGALNEQFF.

On this clone itself: Other DNA sequences of this sample code for an identical CDR3. CDR3 DNA sequence: TGTGCCAGCAGTTTGCCAGGGTATGAGCAGTTCTTC. Protein: CASSLPGYEQFF. V gene TRBV28 combines with J gene TRBJ2-1; possibly TRBD1 for D (5 bases). Trimming left V 3 bases short and J 8 bases short, with 8 bases between. This CDR3 region has 12 residues. Germline lookup yields CDR1 MDHEN and CDR2 SYDVKM. Combining the CDR3 with reference TRBV28 and TRBJ2-1 gives the whole variable domain DVKVTQSSRYLVKRTGEKVFLECVQDMDHENMFWYRQDPGLGLRLIYFSYDVKMKEKGDIPEGYSVSREKKERFSLILESASTNQTSMYLCASSLPGYEQFFGPGTRLTVL.

This rearrangement joins TRBV11-2 to TRBJ2-3; no definite D call. Germline V gives CDR1 SGHAT, CDR2 FQNNGV. Trimming removed 1 base at V and 0 bases at J, with 8 bases between. The CDR3 totals 15 residues. The CDR3 region is CASSLAASSTDTQYF. The CDR3 bases are TGTGCCAGCAGCTTAGCTGCGTCTAGCACAGATACGCAGTATTTT.

Turning to this clone: The sample contains more than one DNA sequence encoding this CDR3. This chain links TRBV5-1 with TRBJ1-5; no definite D call. The CDR3 spans 13 residues. The germline V gene has CDR1 SGHRS and CDR2 YFSETQ. Trimming left V 0 bases short and J 4 bases short, with 5 bases between. The CDR3 loop reads CASSLEVNQPQHF. The CDR3 coding sequence is TGCGCCAGCAGCTTGGAGGTGAATCAGCCCCAGCATTTT.

V is TRBV11-2 and J is TRBJ2-3, with TRBD2 as a possible D gene (7 bases). The germline gives CDR1 SGHAT, CDR2 FQNNGV. The V end lost 5 bases, the J end lost 4 bases, and 19 bases lay between the germline ends. The CDR3 runs 16 residues. DNA for the CDR3: TGTGCCAGCAGCATTAGCGGGCAACAGGGCGCAGATACGCAGTATTTT. It encodes CASSISGQQGADTQYF. Filled out from reference TRBV11-2 and TRBJ2-3, the complete variable domain reads EAGVAQSPRYKIIEKRQSVAFWCNPISGHATLYWYQQILGQGPKLLIQFQNNGVVDDSQLPKDRFSAERLKGVDSTLKIQPAKLEDSAVYLCASSISGQQGADTQYFGPGTRLTVL.

This sequence joins TRBV5-4 and TRBJ2-1, with 7 bases matching TRBD1. In germline, CDR1 is SGHNT, CDR2 YYREEE (reference sequence). The CDR3 loop spans 14 amino acids. The trim removed 4 bases at V and 4 bases at J, leaving 5 bases unmatched. CDR3 sequence: CASSIDRVYNEQFF. The CDR3 DNA reads TGTGCCAGCAGCATAGACAGGGTGTACAATGAGCAGTTCTTC. The complete variable domain, with remaining parts taken from reference TRBV5-4 and TRBJ2-1, reads ETGVTQSPTHLIKTRGQQVTLRCSSQSGHNTVSWYQQALGQGPQFIFQYYREEENGRGNFPPRFSGLQFPNYSSELNVNALELDDSALYLCASSIDRVYNEQFFGPGTRLTVL.

This sequence joins TRBV15 and TRBJ1-1; D is uncertain. CDR3 length: 14 amino acids. V lost 1 base and J 6 bases, leaving 12 bases between the germline ends. Germline V gene sequence: CDR1 LNHNV, CDR2 YYDKDF (reference sequence). In nucleotides, the CDR3 is TGTGCCACCAGCAGAGGCGCGGTAGGAGCTGAAGCTTTCTTT. Amino acids: CATSRGAVGAEAFF.

V and J are TRBV7-2 and TRBJ2-5; D perhaps matches TRBD1 (6 bases). The germline V gene has CDR1 SGHTA and CDR2 FQGNSA. The germline V and J ends were trimmed by 7 bases and 6 bases, with 15 bases remaining between them. There are 13 residues in the CDR3. CDR3 loop: CASTGQHFKTQYF. The DNA of the CDR3 is TGTGCCAGCACGGGACAACACTTTAAGACCCAGTACTTC.

This chain connects TRBV11-3 to TRBJ2-1, with 16 bases fitting TRBD2. The CDR3 length is 15 residues. CDR1 SGHNT and CDR2 YENEEA come from the germline V gene. V was clipped by 5 bases and J by 7 bases; unmatched bases: 2. The CDR3 region is CASSPGLAGGNEQFF. DNA of the CDR3: TGTGCCAGCAGCCCGGGACTAGCGGGAGGGAATGAGCAGTTCTTC.